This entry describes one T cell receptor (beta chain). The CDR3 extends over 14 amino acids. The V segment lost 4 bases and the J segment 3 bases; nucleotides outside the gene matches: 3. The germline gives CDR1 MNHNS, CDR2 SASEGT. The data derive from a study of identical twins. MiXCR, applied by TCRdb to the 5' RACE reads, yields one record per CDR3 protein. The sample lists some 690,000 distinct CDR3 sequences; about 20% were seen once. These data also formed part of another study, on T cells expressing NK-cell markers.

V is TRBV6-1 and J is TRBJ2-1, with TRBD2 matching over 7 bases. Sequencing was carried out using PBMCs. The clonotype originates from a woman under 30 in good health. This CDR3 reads CASSVRDYYNEQFF. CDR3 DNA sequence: TGTGCCAGCAGTGTGCGGGACTACTACAATGAGCAGTTCTTC.